The 7 T cell receptor beta chains given below trace back to one sample, sequenced in a study of identical twins (dated by TCRdb to about 2016). Library creation used 5' RACE. Sequencing was performed on an Illumina HiSeq 2000. The raw public data were reprocessed by TCRdb itself: fastp quality trimming at Q25, MiXCR clonotype calling, in-frame beta chains only. Each CDR3 protein gets just one entry, which takes the most common genes and DNA from the rows behind it. The sample table contains over 250,000 distinct CDR3 sequences; only one count was recorded for roughly 8.6% of them. The top ten clones comprise under 7.5% of the sample. This sample also appeared in a second study, on yellow fever vaccine responses in identical twins.

Sequencing was done on a sample of CD8+ T cells sorted from blood. The receptors stem from a woman aged 18-29 years in good health.

V and J are TRBV10-3 and TRBJ2-2; D remains ambiguous. Germline-derived CDR1 and CDR2 are ENHRY and SYGVKD. CDR3 length: 13 amino acids. With 6 bases removed from V and 1 base from J, the gap between germline ends came to 6 bases. CDR3 loop: CAISPENTGELFF. The CDR3 region has the DNA TGTGCCATCAGCCCAGAGAACACCGGGGAGCTGTTTTTT.

This clonotype was counted only a few times. The V call is TRBV28, the J call TRBJ2-1; 12 nucleotides agree with TRBD2. The V gene end was trimmed by 3 bases and the J gene end by 0 bases; junction bases not matched to a gene: 9. The length of the CDR3 is 19 residues. Germline CDR1 and CDR2: MDHEN and SYDVKM. The CDR3 DNA follows: TGTGCCAGCAGTTTGGATCGGCTAGCGGGGGGGAGCTCCTACAATGAGCAGTTCTTC. Its protein is CASSLDRLAGGSSYNEQFF.

The sample holds a few counts of this clonotype. The V gene is TRBV18, the J gene TRBJ2-2; 8 nucleotides align to TRBD2. The CDR3 consists of 17 residues. Trimming at V came to 4 bases and at J to 1 base, leaving 8 bases not matched to a gene. Germline CDR1 reads KGHSH; CDR2 reads LQKENI. CDR3: CASSLGRLAMNTGELFF. CDR3 nucleotides: TGTGCCAGCTCACTAGGAAGACTAGCGATGAACACCGGGGAGCTGTTTTTT.

Only a few counts were recorded for this clonotype. The gene calls are TRBV9 and TRBJ1-2, with TRBD1 matching 7 bases. CDR1 SGDLS and CDR2 YYNGEE come from the germline V gene. V dropped 3 bases and J dropped 0; count of bases not matched to a gene: 8. This CDR3 comprises 16 residues. For the CDR3, the DNA is TGTGCCAGCAGCGAGGCCGGGACAGCAGCTAACTATGGCTACACCTTC. As protein: CASSEAGTAANYGYTF.

This clonotype came up a few times. The DNA for the CDR3 is TGTGCCAGCAGCCCCCCCGCAGCAACCTACGAGCAGTACTTC. This gives the protein CASSPPAATYEQYF. The chain couples TRBV7-9 to TRBJ2-7, with D uncertain. Germline V CDR1 and CDR2: SEHNR, FQNEAQ (reference sequence). The V and J ends lost 5 bases and 2 bases respectively, with 13 bases between them. CDR3 size: 14 residues.

The chain is built from TRBV5-1 and TRBJ2-1; D is uncertain. This CDR3 is 16 amino acids long. In germline, CDR1 is SGHRS, CDR2 YFSETQ. V was shortened by 0 bases and J by 3 bases, with 13 bases between the two germline ends. The CDR3 loop is CASSLAPGESYNEQFF. CDR3 coding DNA: TGCGCCAGCAGCTTGGCCCCCGGAGAAAGCTACAATGAGCAGTTCTTC.

This clonotype was picked up a small number of times. V gene TRBV5-1 combines with J gene TRBJ1-5; possibly TRBD1 for D (6 bases). Trimming took off 5 bases at V and 1 base at J, with 13 bases between the two ends. CDR1 and CDR2 (germline): SGHRS, YFSETQ. The CDR3 is 15 amino acids. CDR3 sequence reads: CASREGGVSNQPQHF. The CDR3 region has the DNA TGCGCCAGCAGGGAAGGGGGTGTGAGCAATCAGCCCCAGCATTTT.